The 12 T cell receptor beta chains presented below share a single source sample, sequenced in a study of blood T cell repertoires in COVID-19. Assay used: immunoSEQ multiplex PCR; TCRdb lists only in-frame clones, some missing. The repertoire holds a few hundred thousand clones, with approximately 86% as singletons. The sequenced material came from peripheral blood. The receptors were gathered from a man aged 35 to 55 who had recovered from COVID-19.

The chain carries TRBV11-2 and TRBJ2-1; 8 nucleotides align to TRBD2. After removal of 3 bases from V and 6 bases from J, the junction contained 19 bases not matched to a gene. Germline CDR1 reads SGHAT; CDR2 reads FQNNGV. The CDR3 runs 19 residues. This CDR3 is CASSFLIGRTSGAPNEQFF. Here the CDR3 DNA reads TGTGCCAGCAGCTTTTTGATCGGGCGCACTAGCGGCGCCCCCAATGAGCAGTTCTTC.

The chain combines TRBV20-1 with TRBJ2-1, with D perhaps matching TRBD2 (5 bases). The V gene's germline CDR1 is DFQATT and CDR2 SNEGSKA (reference sequence). The CDR3 covers 14 residues. The V gene lost 3 bases and the J gene lost 4 bases, with 13 bases spanning the gap. CDR3 loop: CSASASLAYNEQFF. The CDR3 coding sequence is TGCAGTGCTAGTGCTAGCCTGGCATACAATGAGCAGTTCTTC.

The chain is built from TRBV4-3 and TRBJ1-1, with 9 bases that match TRBD1. Germline V gene data show CDR1 as LGHNA and CDR2 as YSLEER. The length of the CDR3 is 20 residues. The V gene end was trimmed by 1 base and the J gene end by 3 bases; junction bases not matched to a gene: 18. The DNA of the CDR3 is TGCGCCAGCAGCCAAGCTTACGGGAGGGTGGACAGGGGACCGGACACTGAAGCTTTCTTT. Amino acids: CASSQAYGRVDRGPDTEAFF.

The CDR3: CASTKRGGSGNTIYF. The CDR3, as DNA: TGTGCCAGCACAAAAAGGGGGGGCTCTGGAAACACCATATATTTT. The rearrangement links TRBV6-5 to TRBJ1-3, with D possibly matching TRBD1 (6 bases). The CDR3 spans 15 residues. Trimming removed 7 bases at V and 0 bases at J, with 13 bases between. The germline CDR1 and CDR2 sequences are MNHEY and SVGAGI.

The V call is TRBV7-9, the J call TRBJ2-3, with 8 bases identical to TRBD2. The V and J ends lost 1 base and 4 bases, in that order; junction bases with no gene match: 4. Germline assignment: CDR1 SEHNR and CDR2 FQNEAQ (reference sequence). The CDR3 length is 15 residues. The CDR3 spells CASSLDRGGADTQYF. For the CDR3, the DNA is TGTGCCAGCAGCTTAGACCGGGGGGGTGCAGATACGCAGTATTTT.

The V gene is TRBV6-5, the J gene TRBJ1-3, with unresolved D. V was shortened by 6 bases and J by 2 bases, with 8 bases between the two germline ends. This CDR3 comprises 13 residues. Germline V gene sequence: CDR1 MNHEY, CDR2 SVGAGI. The CDR3 spells CASSKTAGNTIYF. The CDR3 DNA reads TGTGCCAGCAGCAAGACTGCTGGAAACACCATATATTTT.

The V gene is TRBV7-2, the J gene TRBJ1-2; D gene uncertain. Trimming removed 0 bases at V and 4 bases at J, with 12 bases between. This CDR3 comprises 15 residues. Germline lookup yields CDR1 SGHTA and CDR2 FQGNSA. Written as DNA, the CDR3 is TGTGCCAGCAGCTTAGCGAATAGAGGGAGCTATGGCTACACCTTC. It translates to CASSLANRGSYGYTF.

CDR3 protein: CASSVSAGQSLQETQYF. The CDR3 nucleotides read TGTGCCAGCAGCGTTTCGGCGGGACAGAGTTTACAAGAGACCCAGTACTTC. V is TRBV9 and J is TRBJ2-5; a possible D gene is TRBD1 (7 bases). Germline V CDR1 and CDR2: SGDLS, YYNGEE. The CDR3 length is 17 residues. The ends were cut back, 2 bases at V and 2 bases at J, with 19 bases in the middle.

V usage is TRBV19 and J usage is TRBJ1-1; D is undetermined. Trimming cost V 3 bases and J 1 base, with 3 bases left between them. Germline V gene data show CDR1 as LNHDA and CDR2 as SQIVND (reference sequence). This CDR3 has 12 residues. CDR3 nucleotides: TGTGCCAGTAGTATGCGGAACACTGAAGCTTTCTTT. This sequence encodes CASSMRNTEAFF.

This chain joins TRBV6-5 and TRBJ2-1; D is possibly TRBD2 (5 bases). The CDR3 is made up of 15 amino acids. Germline V gene sequence: CDR1 MNHEY, CDR2 SVGAGI. V was cut by 5 bases and J by 0 bases, with 11 bases left in between. The CDR3 protein is CASSPSGSSYNEQFF. The CDR3 DNA follows: TGTGCCAGCAGTCCAAGCGGTTCCTCCTACAATGAGCAGTTCTTC.

In its sample, this clone was seen a few times. The gene calls are TRBV6-5 and TRBJ1-5, with 12 positions matching TRBD1. The CDR3 loop spans 15 amino acids. V gave up 6 bases and J gave up 4 bases; unmatched junction bases: 4. Germline CDR1 reads MNHEY; CDR2 reads SVGAGI. Here the CDR3 DNA reads TGTGCCAGCAGATCGGGACAGGGGGCGAATCAGCCCCAGCATTTT. Its translation is CASRSGQGANQPQHF.

V usage is TRBV2 and J usage is TRBJ2-5; D is unresolved. The CDR3 is 13 residues long. CDR1 and CDR2 (germline): SNHLY, FYNNEI. Trimming took off 3 bases at V and 2 bases at J, with 7 bases between the two ends. The CDR3 sequence: CASSELLQETQYF. For the CDR3, the DNA is TGTGCCAGCAGTGAGTTGCTACAAGAGACCCAGTACTTC.